The 14 T cell receptor beta chains below all came from one sample that was sequenced in a study of cytomegalovirus exposure and HLA in healthy donors. Assay: immunoSEQ multiplex PCR; the TCRdb copy retains only in-frame clones and omits some. The data show about 140,000 clones, with about 86% seen just once and 7.9% held by the top ten. The sequenced material came from PBMCs. Receptors were obtained from a woman between 18 and 29 years old in good health and CMV-seropositive.

The genes are TRBV6-1 and TRBJ1-1; tentatively, D is TRBD1 (6 bases). The CDR3 is made up of 15 amino acids. Trimming took off 4 bases at V and 0 bases at J, with 12 bases between the two ends. Germline-derived CDR1 and CDR2 are MNHNS and SASEGT. This CDR3 reads CASSVQDSMNTEAFF. As DNA, the CDR3 is TGTGCCAGCAGTGTGCAGGACAGTATGAACACTGAAGCTTTCTTT.

The rearrangement joins TRBV5-6 to TRBJ2-7; 13 nucleotides line up with TRBD2. The CDR3 is 14 amino acids. V lost 4 bases, J lost 7 bases, and 5 bases stayed unmatched. Germline values: CDR1 SGHDT, CDR2 YYEEEE. The CDR3 spells CASSPGLAGREQYF. Written as DNA, the CDR3 is TGTGCCAGCAGCCCGGGACTAGCGGGGAGGGAGCAGTACTTC.

The chain employs TRBV18 and TRBJ1-4, with D possibly TRBD1 on 5 matching bases. Deletions cut 1 base from V and 5 bases from J, with 11 bases between. The germline gives CDR1 KGHSH, CDR2 LQKENI. The CDR3 has 15 amino acids. CDR3 residues: CASSPRQGSNEKLFF. The CDR3 nucleotides are TGTGCCAGCTCACCACGTCAGGGCTCAAATGAAAAACTGTTTTTT.

The chain has TRBV13 and TRBJ1-2; D is unclear. Germline CDR1 reads PRHDT; CDR2 reads FYEKMQ (reference sequence). The CDR3 extends over 14 amino acids. Trimming pared 5 bases from V and 7 bases from J, leaving 17 bases between. The CDR3 here is CASSARPGNRGYTF. CDR3 coding DNA: TGTGCCAGCAGCGCCCGCCCCGGGAATCGTGGCTACACCTTC.

The chain links TRBV27 to TRBJ1-1; 7 bases are a match to TRBD1. Trimming cost V 2 bases and J 0 bases; bases outside gene matches: 18. CDR3 length: 20 amino acids. Looked up from germline, CDR1 is MNHEY and CDR2 is SMNVEV (reference sequence). CDR3 coding DNA: TGTGCCAGCAGTTTAACGAGGAGGGGGACAGCCCGCCGCCTGAACACTGAAGCTTTCTTT. It yields the protein CASSLTRRGTARRLNTEAFF.

The V and J genes are TRBV29-1 and TRBJ2-3; weak D call: TRBD1 (5 bases). The CDR3 is made up of 13 amino acids. The V gene lost 5 bases and the J gene lost 6 bases, with 15 bases spanning the gap. Germline CDR1 is SQVTM and CDR2 is ANQGSEA. The CDR3 nucleotides are TGCAGCGTTCCCAGGGTCCTGTCGGATACGCAGTATTTT. Translation: CSVPRVLSDTQYF.

J is TRBJ2-7 and V is TRBV4-1; TRBD1 matches 8 bases. The CDR3 has 14 amino acids. Germline values: CDR1 MGHRA, CDR2 YSYEKL. With 4 bases clipped from V and 2 bases from J, the junction kept 4 bases outside the gene matches. Written as DNA, the CDR3 is TGCGCCAGCAGCCTGGGGACAGGCACCTACGAGCAGTACTTC. It codes for CASSLGTGTYEQYF.

This clone was seen a handful of times. This chain uses TRBV10-1 with TRBJ2-2; 8 bases line up with TRBD2. The trim removed 5 bases at V and 4 bases at J, leaving 6 bases unmatched. CDR3 length equals 15 residues. Germline V lookup: CDR1 WNHNN, CDR2 SYGVQD (reference sequence). The CDR3 nucleotides read TGCGCCAGCAGTCAGAGCGGGAGCCCCACCGGGGAGCTGTTTTTT. Encoded protein: CASSQSGSPTGELFF.

V gene TRBV6-6 combines with J gene TRBJ1-1; tentatively, D is TRBD1 (6 bases). The germline CDR1 and CDR2 sequences are MNHNY and SVGAGI (reference sequence). The V gene lost 3 bases and the J gene lost 0 bases, with 8 bases spanning the gap. CDR3 size: 14 residues. CDR3 DNA sequence: TGTGCCAGCAGTTATGGACAGATGAACACTGAAGCTTTCTTT. It translates to CASSYGQMNTEAFF.

This clone was counted a single time. The CDR3, as DNA: TGTGCCTGGAGTCCGGGGGGGGCTAATGAAAAACTGTTTTTT. Amino acid sequence: CAWSPGGANEKLFF. This chain joins TRBV30 and TRBJ1-4; TRBD1 might be the D (5 bases). The CDR3 is made up of 14 amino acids. The germline CDR1 and CDR2 sequences are GTSNPN and SVGIG (reference sequence). Trimming removed 2 bases from V and 3 bases from J, with 10 bases in between. The complete variable domain, with remaining parts taken from reference TRBV30 and TRBJ1-4, reads SQTIHQWPATLVQPVGSPLSLECTVEGTSNPNLYWYRQAAGRGLQLLFYSVGIGQISSEVPQNLSASRPQDRQFILSSKKLLLSDSGFYLCAWSPGGANEKLFFGSGTQLSVL.

This rearrangement joins TRBV18 to TRBJ1-6, with D possibly being TRBD1 (5 bases). CDR1 KGHSH and CDR2 LQKENI come from the germline V gene. CDR3 length equals 17 residues. V shed 4 bases and J shed 11 bases, with 24 bases lying between them. This CDR3 reads CASSLTSITGLPTPLHF. The CDR3 coding sequence is TGTGCCAGCTCACTGACGAGTATTACAGGCCTACCGACACCCCTCCACTTT.

The chain joins TRBV7-9 to TRBJ2-6; D gene uncertain. CDR1 is SEHNR and CDR2 is FQNEAQ in the germline V gene (reference sequence). The CDR3 totals 15 residues. V was clipped by 0 bases and J by 0 bases, with 3 bases between them. The CDR3 nucleotides are TGTGCCAGCAGCTTAGCGTACTCTGGGGCCAACGTCCTGACTTTC. Protein: CASSLAYSGANVLTF.

This clone was detected only once. This chain links TRBV4-1 with TRBJ2-4, with 15 bases aligning to TRBD2. Germline CDR1 reads MGHRA; CDR2 reads YSYEKL. The junction had 5 bases not matched to a gene; V was cut back by 4 bases and J by 1 base. CDR3 length equals 18 residues. This CDR3 reads CASSPGLAGGRAKNIQYF. The CDR3 bases are TGCGCCAGCAGCCCCGGACTAGCGGGGGGGCGTGCCAAAAACATTCAGTACTTC.

The rearrangement joins TRBV2 to TRBJ2-4, with 8 positions matching TRBD1. V shed 6 bases, J shed 1 base, and the junction held 20 bases outside the gene matches. The CDR3 loop spans 20 amino acids. Germline assignment: CDR1 SNHLY and CDR2 FYNNEI. The CDR3 is CASSLRLDREERWAKNIQYF. Written as DNA, the CDR3 is TGTGCCAGCAGCCTGCGGCTGGACAGGGAGGAGAGGTGGGCCAAAAACATTCAGTACTTC.